This entry concerns a single T cell receptor (beta chain). The sample belongs to a study of blood T cell repertoires in COVID-19. Study in general: COVID-19 samples, acute and convalescent, were from the United States, Italy and Spain. Nucleic acid was either cDNA or gDNA, and it came from T cells, B-cell-depleted T cells, or PBMCs.

Germline CDR1 and CDR2: SGDLS and YYNGEE. The length of the CDR3 is 14 residues. Trimming left V 1 base short and J 0 bases short, with 7 bases between. As processed by the authors: It was from reference gene primer amplification that nucleated cell counts were estimated. Sequenced by immunoSEQ multiplex PCR; TCRdb stores in-frame clones only, minus some. V and J calls and clone size follow that table, whereas D and trimming were derived from the DNA. Here the sample spans 150,000 to 200,000 clones, 80% to 85% being singletons. The chain carries TRBV9 and TRBJ1-1, with TRBD1 as a possible D gene (6 bases). Sequenced input: peripheral blood. The source is a human donor with acute or convalescent COVID-19. The donor label of this sample is uncertain. In DNA, the CDR3 is TGTGCCAGCAGCGTAAGGGACATGAACACTGAAGCTTTCTTT. This gives the protein CASSVRDMNTEAFF. Full variable domain (rest looked up from reference TRBV9 and TRBJ1-1): DSGVTQTPKHLITATGQRVTLRCSPRSGDLSVYWYQQSLDQGLQFLIQYYNGEERAKGNILERFSAQQFPDLHSELNLSSLELGDSALYFCASSVRDMNTEAFFGQGTRLTVV.